This TCR beta chain was sequenced for a study of control samples from healthy donors and cancer patients. Only in-frame clones appear in the TCRdb table, and some are missing; sequencing was by immunoSEQ multiplex PCR. In the table there are about 61,000 clones, 90% of which are singletons. V lost 0 bases to trimming and J lost 5 bases, with 8 bases between them. The CDR3 spans 13 residues. Germline-derived CDR1 and CDR2 are MGHRA and YSYEKL. This receptor was taken from a man between 60 and 70 years old with colorectal cancer. The sample consisted of PBMCs. J is TRBJ2-7 and V is TRBV4-1; D remains ambiguous. In DNA, the CDR3 is TGCGCCAGCAGCCAAGATCCGGTTGACGAGCAGTACTTC. The encoded protein is CASSQDPVDEQYF.